One sample yielded the 26 T cell receptor beta chains listed below, sequenced in a study of OX40 agonist ivuxolimab in advanced cancers. Receptor libraries were prepared by the immunoSEQ multiplex PCR assay. TCRdb re-hosts the immuneACCESS table, in-frame sequences only. Its copies lack some clones; in the studies checked, an unresolved V gene accounts for under half of them, and the cause for the rest is not known. Across this sample there are fewer than 80,000 clones, with approximately 91% seen only once. The ten largest clonotypes hold roughly 15% of the sample. This material consisted of CD4+ or CD8+ T cells sorted from blood, taken in a trial of the OX40 agonist ivuxolimab. The receptors come from an adult with an advanced solid tumor such as melanoma, head and neck, liver or kidney cancer.

The V call is TRBV4-2, the J call TRBJ2-7, with TRBD1 matching over 9 bases. CDR1 is LGHNA, CDR2 YNFKEQ, per germline. J gave up 4 bases and V 0 bases, and 10 bases lay outside the gene matches. The CDR3 sequence is 17 residues long. CDR3 amino acids: CASSQDSTGTGIYEQYF. The CDR3 DNA reads TGTGCCAGCAGCCAAGATTCTACCGGGACAGGGATTTACGAGCAGTACTTC.

The chain recombines TRBV19 with TRBJ2-2; TRBD1 matches at 7 bases. With V trimmed by 10 bases and J by 5 bases, 22 bases remained unmatched. The CDR3 runs 18 residues. Germline-derived CDR1 and CDR2 are LNHDA and SQIVND (reference sequence). The CDR3 nucleotides are TGTGCCACCCGAGGCCTAGGGGGACAGACGACGAGTACCGGGGAGCTGTTTTTT. It yields the protein CATRGLGGQTTSTGELFF.

The chain carries TRBV6-5 and TRBJ2-7, with 7 bases lining up with TRBD1. V lost 6 bases, J lost 3 bases, and 5 bases stayed unmatched. The CDR3 runs 13 residues. CDR1 and CDR2 (germline): MNHEY, SVGAGI. The CDR3 coding sequence is TGTGCCAGCAGCCACAGGGGAAACTACGAGCAGTACTTC. Translating gives CASSHRGNYEQYF.

This sequence joins TRBV7-8 and TRBJ2-7; no clear D. The CDR3 covers 12 residues. V was cut by 3 bases and J by 6 bases, with 9 bases left in between. CDR1 is SGHVS and CDR2 is FQNEAQ in the germline V gene. The chain's CDR3 is CASSLGPGEQYF. The CDR3 bases are TGTGCCAGCAGCTTGGGTCCAGGCGAGCAGTACTTC.

J is TRBJ2-5 and V is TRBV15; D ambiguous. Trimming removed 5 bases at V and 2 bases at J, with 9 bases between. The CDR3 consists of 13 residues. CDR1 and CDR2 from the germline V gene are LNHNV and YYDKDF (reference sequence). CDR3 in amino acids: CATSQTSQETQYF. CDR3 nucleotide sequence: TGTGCCACCAGCCAGACATCTCAAGAGACCCAGTACTTC.

V usage is TRBV4-3 and J usage is TRBJ1-2; D remains unclear. V gave up 0 bases and J gave up 2 bases, with 7 bases separating them. Germline V CDR1 and CDR2: LGHNA, YSLEER. This CDR3 contains 14 residues. The CDR3 protein is CASSQDVRNYGYTF. The CDR3 bases are TGCGCCAGCAGCCAAGATGTCAGGAACTATGGCTACACCTTC.

The rearrangement joins TRBV5-6 to TRBJ2-5, with D tentatively TRBD1 (6 bases). The germline V and J ends were trimmed by 4 bases and 5 bases, with 15 bases remaining between them. The CDR3 has 14 amino acids. Per germline, CDR1 SGHDT and CDR2 YYEEEE. CDR3 loop: CASSLEGTGETQYF. CDR3 bases: TGTGCCAGCAGCCTCGAGGGCACAGGGGAGACCCAGTACTTC.

The V and J genes are TRBV6-6 and TRBJ2-3; perhaps TRBD2 as D (6 bases). V lost 2 bases, J lost 7 bases, and 13 bases lay in between. Looked up from germline, CDR1 is MNHNY and CDR2 is SVGAGI (reference sequence). CDR3 length: 14 amino acids. The CDR3 loop reads CASSYEGTQYTQYF. In DNA form, the CDR3 reads TGTGCCAGCAGTTACGAAGGGACTCAGTATACGCAGTATTTT.

V and J are TRBV7-9 and TRBJ2-1, with 7 bases matching TRBD1. After removal of 6 bases from V and 2 bases from J, the junction contained 7 bases not matched to a gene. The CDR3 spans 15 residues. From germline, CDR1 is SEHNR and CDR2 FQNEAQ (reference sequence). The CDR3 sequence: CASSFGQATYNEQFF. CDR3 DNA: TGTGCCAGCAGTTTCGGACAGGCCACCTACAATGAGCAGTTCTTC.

A word on this clone: This CDR3 is also generated by other DNA sequences in the sample. The V gene is TRBV11-3, the J gene TRBJ1-1; no clear D. Trimming cost V 1 base and J 2 bases, with 8 bases left between them. This CDR3 has 14 amino acids. Germline V gives CDR1 SGHNT, CDR2 YENEEA. The CDR3 here is CASSLVSRNTEAFF. The CDR3 DNA reads TGTGCCAGCAGCTTAGTGTCCAGAAACACTGAAGCTTTCTTT.

The rearrangement joins TRBV19 to TRBJ2-7, with 9 bases that match TRBD2. CDR3 length: 15 amino acids. Germline V CDR1 and CDR2: LNHDA, SQIVND (reference sequence). The ends lost 5 bases at V and 4 bases at J; junction bases unmatched: 9. CDR3: CASSLLPGLAYEQYF. In DNA form, the CDR3 reads TGTGCCAGTAGTCTCCTCCCGGGACTAGCATACGAGCAGTACTTC. Full variable domain (missing parts from reference TRBV19 and TRBJ2-7): DGGITQSPKYLFRKEGQNVTLSCEQNLNHDAMYWYRQDPGQGLRLIYYSQIVNDFQKGDIAEGYSVSREKKESFPLTVTSAQKNPTAFYLCASSLLPGLAYEQYFGPGTRLTVT.

This clone has only one observation. This chain links TRBV28 with TRBJ2-3; D is tentatively TRBD1 or TRBD2 (5 bases each). Deletions cut 8 bases from V and 0 bases from J, with 12 bases between. The CDR3 runs to 14 residues. Germline CDR1 is MDHEN and CDR2 is SYDVKM. CDR3: CASSGRSSTDTQYF. The CDR3 DNA reads TGTGCCAGCTCGGGACGAAGTAGCACAGATACGCAGTATTTT.

The chain uses TRBV6-7 and TRBJ1-5; 10 bases are a match to TRBD1. TRBV6-7 carries the ORF label, with uncertain function. This CDR3 is built from 15 residues. The V gene end was trimmed by 2 bases and the J gene end by 10 bases; junction bases not matched to a gene: 8. CDR3 loop: CASSYRGTGEIPQHF. For the CDR3, the DNA is TGTGCCAGCAGTTACCGAGGGACAGGGGAAATCCCCCAGCATTTT.

The chain joins TRBV28 to TRBJ2-7; D ambiguous. The V and J ends lost 9 bases and 3 bases respectively, with 18 bases between them. The CDR3 runs 14 residues. The germline gives CDR1 MDHEN, CDR2 SYDVKM. CDR3 region: CASSAQADLYEQYF. In DNA, the CDR3 is TGTGCCAGTTCTGCCCAGGCCGACCTCTACGAGCAGTACTTC.

Written as DNA, the CDR3 is TGTGCCAGCAGCTTGGGTCTAGCGGCGGAAGGATACGAGCAGTACTTC. It yields the protein CASSLGLAAEGYEQYF. The chain recombines TRBV5-4 with TRBJ2-7; 7 positions match TRBD2. J gave up 4 bases and V 0 bases, and 10 bases lay outside the gene matches. The CDR3 is made up of 16 amino acids. The V gene's germline CDR1 is SGHNT and CDR2 YYREEE (reference sequence).

The V call is TRBV5-5, the J call TRBJ1-2, with no clear D. The CDR3 runs to 13 residues. V lost 4 bases, J lost 7 bases, and 14 bases lay in between. Per the germline V gene, CDR1 is SGHKS and CDR2 is YYEKEE (reference sequence). This CDR3 is CASSPGAHVGYTF. The CDR3 DNA reads as TGTGCCAGCAGCCCTGGAGCACATGTTGGCTACACCTTC.

The J gene is TRBJ2-5, the V gene TRBV4-3; maybe TRBD2 (6 bases). The J call may be faulty, since TRBJ2-7 better matches the DNA end. The CDR3 is 14 residues long. Germline V gene lookup returns CDR1 LGHNA and CDR2 YSLEER. The chain's CDR3 is CASSQLADTYEQYF. DNA for the CDR3: TGCGCCAGCAGCCAATTAGCGGATACCTACGAGCAGTACTTC.

The chain has TRBV7-9 and TRBJ2-7, with D possibly being TRBD2 (6 bases). The germline CDR1 and CDR2 sequences are SEHNR and FQNEAQ (reference sequence). This CDR3 comprises 14 residues. The germline V and J ends were trimmed by 5 bases and 2 bases, with 13 bases remaining between them. CDR3 DNA: TGTGCCAGCAGCCGAAGAGCGGGTCCCTACGAGCAGTACTTC. Translation: CASSRRAGPYEQYF.

This sequence joins TRBV6-1 and TRBJ2-1; 7 bases fit TRBD2. CDR3 length: 17 amino acids. V gave up 3 bases and J gave up 0 bases; unmatched junction bases: 8. Germline V gene lookup returns CDR1 MNHNS and CDR2 SASEGT. This CDR3 is CASSDAIAGLSYNEQFF. The CDR3 region has the DNA TGTGCCAGCAGTGACGCCATAGCGGGTCTCTCCTACAATGAGCAGTTCTTC.

The V and J genes are TRBV6-5 and TRBJ2-7, with D unclear. Trimming shortened V by 2 bases and J by 5 bases, and 7 bases separated the two germline ends. CDR1 and CDR2 (germline): MNHEY, SVGAGI. The CDR3 runs to 12 residues. Here the CDR3 DNA reads TGTGCCAGCAGTTACGGTCGGAACGAGCAGTACTTC. It yields the protein CASSYGRNEQYF.

The gene calls are TRBV4-2 and TRBJ2-7; tentatively, D is TRBD1 or TRBD2 (6 bases each). Germline CDR1 is LGHNA and CDR2 is YNFKEQ. Trimming took 0 bases from V and 5 from J, leaving 14 bases between them. This CDR3 contains 15 residues. This CDR3 is CASSQDPGARNEQYF. CDR3 nucleotide sequence: TGTGCCAGCAGCCAAGATCCGGGGGCGAGAAACGAGCAGTACTTC.

This clone has only a few counts. V is TRBV4-3 and J is TRBJ2-7, with D possibly TRBD1 on 5 matching bases. Per the germline V gene, CDR1 is LGHNA and CDR2 is YSLEER. CDR3 length equals 15 residues. Trimming shortened V by 0 bases and J by 4 bases, and 13 bases separated the two germline ends. CDR3 sequence reads: CASSQDRRAEYEQYF. In DNA, the CDR3 is TGCGCCAGCAGCCAAGACCGCAGGGCGGAGTACGAGCAGTACTTC.

The chain links TRBV7-2 to TRBJ2-1; possibly TRBD1 or TRBD2 for D (6 bases each). The CDR3 length is 16 residues. The germline V gene has CDR1 SGHTA and CDR2 FQGNSA. V gave up 4 bases and J gave up 8 bases, with 21 bases separating them. CDR3 DNA sequence: TGTGCCAGCAGCTCCCTCCCGGGGGCGGGTGTGGATGAGCAGTTCTTC. This sequence encodes CASSSLPGAGVDEQFF. The full variable domain, completed using reference TRBV7-2 and TRBJ2-1, is GAGVSQSPSNKVTEKGKDVELRCDPISGHTALYWYRQSLGQGLEFLIYFQGNSAPDKSGLPSDRFSAERTGGSVSTLTIQRTQQEDSAVYLCASSSLPGAGVDEQFFGPGTRLTVL.

The chain is built from TRBV5-1 and TRBJ1-4; the D gene is possibly TRBD1 (5 bases). The germline gives CDR1 SGHRS, CDR2 YFSETQ. Trimming removed 4 bases at V and 2 bases at J, with 9 bases between. The CDR3 loop spans 14 amino acids. Here the CDR3 DNA reads TGCGCCAGCAGCGGCGGGACGACTAATGAAAAACTGTTTTTT. It codes for CASSGGTTNEKLFF.

The chain combines TRBV28 with TRBJ2-1; TRBD2 agrees at 12 bases. CDR1 and CDR2 (germline): MDHEN, SYDVKM. This CDR3 has 18 residues. V dropped 1 base and J dropped 5; count of bases not matched to a gene: 9. DNA for the CDR3: TGTGCCAGCAGTTTATACAAACTAGCGGGAGGAGAAAACAATGAGCAGTTCTTC. Translated: CASSLYKLAGGENNEQFF.

The chain is built from TRBV7-9 and TRBJ2-1; 10 bases are a match to TRBD1. This CDR3 has 14 amino acids. The V gene's germline CDR1 is SEHNR and CDR2 FQNEAQ (reference sequence). J lost 10 bases, V lost 3 bases, and 6 bases had no gene match. CDR3 protein: CASSFDRGLGEQFF. CDR3 DNA sequence: TGTGCCAGCAGCTTTGACAGGGGGCTAGGGGAGCAGTTCTTC.